The present TCR beta chain was sequenced within a study of cytomegalovirus exposure and HLA in healthy donors. Whole-study results and caveats: Earlier results showed most TCR beta V segments being productive about 90% or about 30% of the time.

Amplification used 60 Vbeta primers and 13 Jbeta primers. Measured with immunoSEQ multiplex PCR; TCRdb has only the in-frame clones, and not every one. Of approximately 150,000 clones in the sample, about four fifths are singletons; the top ten hold around 4.1%. Concerning this clone: Its specificity is unknown.

Looked up from germline, CDR1 is MNHNY and CDR2 is SVGAGI (reference sequence). V was clipped by 2 bases and J by 12 bases, with 20 bases between them. The CDR3 loop spans 15 amino acids. The specimen was PBMCs. This sequence was found in a man in his fifties in good health and CMV-seropositive. V is TRBV6-6 and J is TRBJ2-1, with D possibly matching TRBD1 (5 bases). In DNA, the CDR3 is TGTGCCAGCAGTTACGATAGGGGCACCGGTCTTGGGCAGTTCTTC. Its translation: CASSYDRGTGLGQFF.